This is a list of T cell receptor beta chains from one sample in a study of blood T cell repertoires in COVID-19. The method was immunoSEQ multiplex PCR; TCRdb's version includes in-frame clones alone and lacks a portion of them. This repertoire shows more than 250,000 clones, 80% to 90% found once; its top ten account for more than 9%. Sequencing used PBMCs or T cells enriched from blood (not recorded which). These receptors all stem from a woman under 30 who had recovered from COVID-19. Each CDR3 is given with its conserved first and last residue. Fields, in order: D gene, V gene, J gene, clone size, CDR3 DNA, CDR3 protein. A D gene is named only where the DNA matches it firmly. Some rows have no size entry. The others give once, few or many, or a class for an expanded clone.

D: TRBD2
V: TRBV5-1
J: TRBJ2-1
size: few
DNA: TGCGCCAGCAGCATTAGCGGGAGTTTGAATGAGCAGTTCTTC
CDR3: CASSISGSLNEQFF

D: TRBD2
V: TRBV12-5
J: TRBJ2-3
size: NA
DNA: TGTGCTAGTGGTCCCGAGGCGGGGGGCACAGATACGCAGTATTTT
CDR3: CASGPEAGGTDTQYF

D: NA
V: TRBV12-3/TRBV12-4
J: TRBJ2-1
size: NA
DNA: TGTGCCAGCAGTTTCGTCTCCTACAATGAGCAGTTCTTC
CDR3: CASSFVSYNEQFF

D: TRBD2
V: TRBV7-3
J: TRBJ2-7
size: NA
DNA: TGTGCCAGCAGTCCTGGACTAGCGGGAGGTGGGCCCTACGAGCAGTACTTC
CDR3: CASSPGLAGGGPYEQYF

D: NA
V: TRBV10-3
J: TRBJ1-2
size: NA
DNA: TGTGCCATCAGTGATCTCGGACAGTACTATGGCTACACCTTC
CDR3: CAISDLGQYYGYTF

D: TRBD2
V: TRBV5-6
J: TRBJ2-1
size: NA
DNA: TGTGCCAGCAGCTCCCTGGCGGTAGCGGGGGGTTACAATGAGCAGTTCTTC
CDR3: CASSSLAVAGGYNEQFF

D: NA
V: TRBV7-6
J: TRBJ1-1
size: NA
DNA: TGTGCCAGCAGCGGCGACGAGGACACTGAAGCTTTCTTT
CDR3: CASSGDEDTEAFF

D: NA
V: TRBV18
J: TRBJ1-4
size: once
DNA: TGTGCCAGCTGTTCGGCAGGGATCTCTGAAAAACTGTTTTTT
CDR3: CASCSAGISEKLFF

D: NA
V: TRBV6-5
J: TRBJ1-5
size: NA
DNA: TGTGCCAGCAGTTCCCCTAGTCAGCCCCAGCATTTT
CDR3: CASSSPSQPQHF

D: TRBD2
V: TRBV4-2
J: TRBJ2-2
size: once
DNA: TGTGCCAGCGGGCCAGCGGGAGCGGAGACCGGGGAGCTGTTTTTT
CDR3: CASGPAGAETGELFF

D: NA
V: TRBV15
J: TRBJ2-6
size: NA
DNA: TGTGCCACCAGCCAACACTCTGGGGCCAACGTCCTGACTTTC
CDR3: CATSQHSGANVLTF

D: NA
V: TRBV3-1/TRBV3-2
J: TRBJ2-3
size: NA
DNA: TGTGCCAGCAGCCAATGGTCCTCGTTTGAGACAGATACGCAGTATTTT
CDR3: CASSQWSSFETDTQYF

D: TRBD2
V: TRBV4-2
J: TRBJ2-7
size: NA
DNA: TGTGCCAGCAGCCAACTAGCGGGGGGGCCCGGGTCCTACGAGCAGTACTTC
CDR3: CASSQLAGGPGSYEQYF

D: NA
V: TRBV21-1
J: TRBJ2-7
size: once
DNA: TGTGCCAGCAGCCCCTATGGGCCAGCCTACGAGCAGTACTTC
CDR3: CASSPYGPAYEQYF

D: TRBD2
V: TRBV9
J: TRBJ2-2
size: NA
DNA: TGTGCCAGCAGCGTAGCTACTTGGCTAGCGGGGGGGCGCACCGGGGAGCTGTTTTTT
CDR3: CASSVATWLAGGRTGELFF

D: NA
V: TRBV28
J: TRBJ1-5
size: NA
DNA: TGTGCCAGCAGTTTACGGCAGCCCCAGCATTTT
CDR3: CASSLRQPQHF

D: NA
V: TRBV19
J: TRBJ1-4
size: NA
DNA: TGTGCCAGTACCTCGTCCGCAGGAAGTGAAAAACTGTTTTTT
CDR3: CASTSSAGSEKLFF

D: TRBD2
V: TRBV29-1
J: TRBJ2-1
size: NA
DNA: TGCAGCGGACGGCACGGGGGGGATGAGCAGTTCTTC
CDR3: CSGRHGGDEQFF

D: NA
V: TRBV28
J: TRBJ2-7
size: NA
DNA: TGTGCCAGCAGTTTAATTGGCAGCGGCGAGCAGTACTTC
CDR3: CASSLIGSGEQYF

D: TRBD2
V: TRBV9
J: TRBJ2-1
size: NA
DNA: TGTGCCAGCAGTCCTAGCGGGGGCTCCTACAATGAGCAGTTCTTC
CDR3: CASSPSGGSYNEQFF

D: NA
V: TRBV5-8
J: TRBJ2-7
size: NA
DNA: TGTGCCAGCAGCACACCGGACAGTCGGTACGAGCAGTACTTC
CDR3: CASSTPDSRYEQYF

D: NA
V: TRBV23-1
J: TRBJ2-4
size: NA
DNA: TGCGCCAGCAGTCTAGGGGCATTTCTAGCCAAAAACATTCAGTACTTC
CDR3: CASSLGAFLAKNIQYF

D: TRBD1
V: TRBV5-1
J: TRBJ2-3
size: NA
DNA: TGCGCCAGCAGCGAGGGACAGGGGAGCACAGATACGCAGTATTTT
CDR3: CASSEGQGSTDTQYF

D: NA
V: TRBV3-1/TRBV3-2
J: TRBJ1-2
size: NA
DNA: TGTGCCAGCAGCCCGCCCTATGAGAGCTCGAATGGCTACACCTTC
CDR3: CASSPPYESSNGYTF

D: NA
V: TRBV21-1
J: TRBJ2-5
size: NA
DNA: TGTGCCAGCAGCAGAACGGGACAGGGGCAAGAGACCCAGTACTTC
CDR3: CASSRTGQGQETQYF

D: NA
V: TRBV30
J: TRBJ1-1
size: NA
DNA: TGTGCCCGATCGAGGGTGGGCACTGAAGCTTTCTTT
CDR3: CARSRVGTEAFF

D: NA
V: TRBV5-1
J: TRBJ2-1
size: NA
DNA: TGCGCCAGCAGGAGTTCGGGCTCCTACAATGAGCAGTTCTTC
CDR3: CASRSSGSYNEQFF

D: NA
V: TRBV27
J: TRBJ1-2
size: NA
DNA: TGTGCCAGCAAACGACAGGCTGTGGGTGGCTACACCTTC
CDR3: CASKRQAVGGYTF

D: NA
V: TRBV28
J: TRBJ2-4
size: NA
DNA: TGTGCCAGCAGTTTGCGATCAGGGATTTCTGAGTACTTC
CDR3: CASSLRSGISEYF

D: TRBD2
V: TRBV24-1
J: TRBJ2-1
size: NA
DNA: TGTGCCGTCTGTGGAGCGGGAGGAGGGGAGCAGTTCTTC
CDR3: CAVCGAGGGEQFF

D: NA
V: TRBV5-1
J: TRBJ2-5
size: few
DNA: TGCGCCAGCAGCTTCAGTGAGGGTTCAGAGACCCAGTACTTC
CDR3: CASSFSEGSETQYF

D: TRBD1
V: TRBV6-2/TRBV6-3
J: TRBJ1-5
size: NA
DNA: TGTGCCAGCAGTTACACTCCGGGACAGGACAATCAGCCCCAGCATTTT
CDR3: CASSYTPGQDNQPQHF

D: TRBD1
V: TRBV5-1
J: TRBJ1-2
size: few
DNA: TGCGCCAGCAGCTTCTCCGGGACAGGGGACTATGGCTACACCTTC
CDR3: CASSFSGTGDYGYTF

D: NA
V: TRBV7-2
J: TRBJ1-1
size: NA
DNA: TGTGCCAGCAGCGCGGGACTGAACACTGAAGCTTTCTTT
CDR3: CASSAGLNTEAFF

D: NA
V: TRBV10-1
J: TRBJ1-1
size: NA
DNA: TGCGCCACCTCCCCGGACAGTCGGAACACTGAAGCTTTCTTT
CDR3: CATSPDSRNTEAFF

D: NA
V: TRBV4-2
J: TRBJ2-5
size: NA
DNA: TGTGCCAGCAGCCTCGGGGACACGATCCAAGAGACCCAGTACTTC
CDR3: CASSLGDTIQETQYF

D: TRBD1
V: TRBV28
J: TRBJ1-2
size: NA
DNA: TGTGCCAGCAGTTCGACCGACAGGGTTGGAAGGGGCTACACCTTC
CDR3: CASSSTDRVGRGYTF

D: TRBD1
V: TRBV7-8
J: TRBJ1-6
size: NA
DNA: TGTGCCAGCCGAGGGACAGGGGGAAATTCACCCCTCCACTTT
CDR3: CASRGTGGNSPLHF

D: NA
V: TRBV15
J: TRBJ1-2
size: NA
DNA: TGTGCCACCAGCAGAGACGTACCTACAGGGAACTATGGCTACACCTTC
CDR3: CATSRDVPTGNYGYTF